This is a list of T cell receptor beta chains from one sample in a study of T cells in localized non-small cell lung cancer. This table comes from immunoSEQ multiplex PCR, and its TCRdb copy is limited to in-frame clones, with some not included. Among tens of thousands of clones, about nine tenths were seen once, and the ten largest hold over 2%. The specimen was peripheral blood, collected before any cancer treatment. The origin of the receptors is a female donor of 60 years or more with stage I lung adenocarcinoma. The CDR3 runs from the conserved cysteine through the conserved F or W. D genes are given only for firm matches. The size field is filled for only some rows; it gives once, few, many or a size class.

cdr3_nt,cdr3_aa,clone_size,d_call,j_call,v_call
TGCGCCAGCAGCCAAGTTACCCCGGGTAGTGGGGAGCTGTTTTTT,CASSQVTPGSGELFF,NA,NA,TRBJ2-2,TRBV4-3
TGTGCCAGCAGCCCGCGGACAGGGAGCGAGCAGTACTTC,CASSPRTGSEQYF,NA,TRBD1,TRBJ2-7,TRBV11-3
TGTGCCAGCAGCTTAAAGGGGGACACTGAAGCTTTCTTT,CASSLKGDTEAFF,NA,NA,TRBJ1-1,TRBV5-6
TGTGCCAGCAGCATCGGACAGCCCAATCAGCCCCAGCATTTT,CASSIGQPNQPQHF,NA,NA,TRBJ1-5,TRBV5-6
TGTGCCATCACCGACAGGGATGGGGAAAAACTGTTTTTT,CAITDRDGEKLFF,NA,TRBD1,TRBJ1-4,TRBV10-3
TGCGCCAGCAGCTTGGCCCCGTTTTTTCAAGAGACCCAGTACTTC,CASSLAPFFQETQYF,NA,NA,TRBJ2-5,TRBV5-1
TGCGCCAGCACCGGGGGCTGGGGAGGGGAGACCCAGTACTTC,CASTGGWGGETQYF,NA,NA,TRBJ2-5,TRBV5-1
TGTGCCAGCAGTGAATCTTGGACGGAGCAGTTCTTC,CASSESWTEQFF,once,NA,TRBJ2-1,TRBV2
TGTGCCAGCTCACCAGCGGGGGTCGGGACAGATACGCAGTATTTT,CASSPAGVGTDTQYF,NA,TRBD2,TRBJ2-3,TRBV18
TGTGCCAGCAGCAAAAGGGAGGTTAGCAATCAGCCCCAGCATTTT,CASSKREVSNQPQHF,NA,NA,TRBJ1-5,TRBV7-2
TGTGCCAGCAGCCAAGGTGGTAGCGGGGGGTACAATGAGCAGTTCTTC,CASSQGGSGGYNEQFF,NA,TRBD2,TRBJ2-1,TRBV4-2
TGTGCCAGCAACCACGGACAGGGGAACACCTACGAGCAGTACTTC,CASNHGQGNTYEQYF,NA,TRBD1,TRBJ2-7,TRBV27
TGTGCCAGCAGCTCAGGTGCTGGAAACACCATATATTTT,CASSSGAGNTIYF,NA,NA,TRBJ1-3,TRBV7-9
TGTGCCAGCAGTGAGGGGACTTTCAAGGGGGAGCAGTACTTC,CASSEGTFKGEQYF,NA,NA,TRBJ2-7,TRBV2
TGTGCCAGCAGCCGGGGACAGGGGGCCTACGAGCAGTACTTC,CASSRGQGAYEQYF,NA,TRBD1,TRBJ2-7,TRBV5-6
TGTGCCAGCAGCCTCTGGGCACTTACAGGGGGTGGCACTGAAGCTTTCTTT,CASSLWALTGGGTEAFF,NA,TRBD1,TRBJ1-1,TRBV7-2
TGTGCCAGCAGCCACACGAACACTGAAGCTTTCTTT,CASSHTNTEAFF,NA,NA,TRBJ1-1,TRBV5-4
TGTGCCAGCAGCGAAAGACAGTTACCCGATTCACCCCTCCACTTT,CASSERQLPDSPLHF,NA,NA,TRBJ1-6,TRBV7-9
TGCGCCAGCAGCTTGCTGCAGGGGTCGAACACTGAAGCTTTCTTT,CASSLLQGSNTEAFF,NA,NA,TRBJ1-1,TRBV5-1
TGTGCCAGCAGTGACACCGGGACAGGGACTTTTGGCTACACCTTC,CASSDTGTGTFGYTF,NA,TRBD1,TRBJ1-2,TRBV6-1
TGTGCCAGCAGCTCTAGACAGGGGCCTGGCTACACCTTC,CASSSRQGPGYTF,NA,TRBD1,TRBJ1-2,TRBV7-2
TGTGCTAGTGGTTTGATCAACACCGGGGAGCTGTTTTTT,CASGLINTGELFF,NA,NA,TRBJ2-2,TRBV12-5
TGTGCCAGCAGTTTAGACGCAGCAACGACAGGCTACACCTTC,CASSLDAATTGYTF,NA,NA,TRBJ1-2,TRBV28
TGTGCCATCAGTGAGGGAAAACAGGGGCGAGCTTTCTTT,CAISEGKQGRAFF,NA,TRBD1,TRBJ1-1,TRBV10-3
TGTGCCAGCAGCGGGGGGACTAGCGGCCGCACAGATACGCAGTATTTT,CASSGGTSGRTDTQYF,NA,TRBD2,TRBJ2-3,TRBV5-4
TGTGCCAGTCTTGACCCAGTGGCCACTGAAGCTTTCTTT,CASLDPVATEAFF,NA,NA,TRBJ1-1,TRBV28
TGTGCCAGCAGTTTACGCCTGGACCAGCCCCAGCATTTT,CASSLRLDQPQHF,NA,NA,TRBJ1-5,TRBV6-1
TGTGCCAGCAGTTTGATAGCGGAGACCCAGTACTTC,CASSLIAETQYF,NA,NA,TRBJ2-5,TRBV28
TGTGCCAGCAGCTTGAGTCGGGGGAACACCGGGGAGCTGTTTTTT,CASSLSRGNTGELFF,NA,NA,TRBJ2-2,TRBV5-4
TGTGCCTGTGCTAGCGGGGCCGGGGAGCTGTTTTTT,CACASGAGELFF,NA,TRBD2,TRBJ2-2,TRBV30
TGTGCCAGCCGGGCCGAGGAGACCTATGGCTACACCTTC,CASRAEETYGYTF,few,NA,TRBJ1-2,TRBV28
TGTGCCAGCAGCTCGGGGGGTGAGGGGCTTGGCTATGGCTACACCTTC,CASSSGGEGLGYGYTF,NA,NA,TRBJ1-2,TRBV5-4
TGTGCCAGCAGCTTCGGGCTAGCGGGGGTGATTAGGACAGATACGCAGTATTTT,CASSFGLAGVIRTDTQYF,few,TRBD2,TRBJ2-3,TRBV13
TGTGCCAGCAGCTGGAGGACGGAAGCAACTAATGAAAAACTGTTTTTT,CASSWRTEATNEKLFF,NA,NA,TRBJ1-4,TRBV7-8
TGTGCCAGTAGTAACAGGGGAACCTACGAGCAGTACTTC,CASSNRGTYEQYF,NA,TRBD1,TRBJ2-7,TRBV19
TGTGCCTGGAGTGTAGTAGATAGCAATCAGCCCCAGCATTTT,CAWSVVDSNQPQHF,few,NA,TRBJ1-5,TRBV30
TGTGCCAGCAGTGAAGTCTTCGGGGTGGGTGGGGCCAACGTCCTGACTTTC,CASSEVFGVGGANVLTF,NA,NA,TRBJ2-6,TRBV6-1
TGTGCCAGCATTGACACAGGGGGTAATGCTGAAGCTTTCTTT,CASIDTGGNAEAFF,NA,TRBD1,TRBJ1-1,TRBV6-6
TGCGCCAGCAGCCAAGCCGTACTTGGAGTACTGAACACTGAAGCTTTCTTT,CASSQAVLGVLNTEAFF,NA,NA,TRBJ1-1,TRBV4-1
TGCGCCAGCAGCCAGCTTAGCGGAGCGGAGACCCAGTACTTC,CASSQLSGAETQYF,NA,NA,TRBJ2-5,TRBV4-1
TGTGCCAGCTGCTTGGACGGGTGCAATGAGCAGTTCTTC,CASCLDGCNEQFF,NA,NA,TRBJ2-1,TRBV5-4
TGTGCCAGCAGCCAAGATTTAGCGGGGGGTACCGGGGAGCTGTTTTTT,CASSQDLAGGTGELFF,few,TRBD2,TRBJ2-2,TRBV4-2